The next 28 T cell receptor beta chains were all read from a single sample in a study of cytomegalovirus exposure and HLA in healthy donors. This PCR relied on a set of 60 Vbeta primers and 13 Jbeta primers. Libraries were prepared by immunoSEQ multiplex PCR; TCRdb keeps only in-frame clonotypes and omits some of them. Of under 200,000 clones in the sample, about 77% were seen once. The material sequenced was PBMCs. These receptors all come from a woman aged 40 to 50 in good health and CMV-seropositive.

Only one count was recorded for this clone. CDR3 region: CASRRLGDTQYF. In nucleotides, the CDR3 is TGTGCCAGCAGGCGGCTTGGGGATACGCAGTATTTT. This chain connects TRBV7-2 to TRBJ2-3; D not resolved. Germline V gene sequence: CDR1 SGHTA, CDR2 FQGNSA. The ends were cut back, 6 bases at V and 6 bases at J, with 10 bases in the middle. The CDR3 is made up of 12 amino acids.

Points on this clone: One end of the junction is discordant with germline, which a read error may explain. The genes are TRBV7-9 and TRBJ1-2; D is ambiguous. The CDR3 is 12 residues long. Germline CDR1 reads SEHNR; CDR2 reads FQNEAQ (reference sequence). The CDR3 bases are TGTTCCAGCAGGAGGTCAGACTATGGCTACACCTTC. Translating gives CSSRRSDYGYTF.

The V call is TRBV5-6, the J call TRBJ1-5, with D perhaps TRBD1 (5 bases). The CDR3 runs to 14 residues. Germline loops: CDR1 SGHDT, CDR2 YYEEEE. Trimming removed 3 bases at V and 2 bases at J, with 9 bases between. CDR3 region: CASSWLGGNQPQHF. As DNA, the CDR3 is TGTGCCAGCAGCTGGCTAGGGGGCAATCAGCCCCAGCATTTT.

The chain links TRBV5-6 to TRBJ2-7; D might be TRBD2 (5 bases). Germline-derived CDR1 and CDR2 are SGHDT and YYEEEE. The CDR3 sequence is 13 residues long. The CDR3 DNA reads as TGTAAAAGCAGCTTCATCAGCGGCCCCGAGCAGTACTTC. Translated, it gives CKSSFISGPEQYF.

The V call is TRBV2, the J call TRBJ1-1; D gene ambiguous. This CDR3 is built from 12 residues. From germline, CDR1 is SNHLY and CDR2 FYNNEI. With 6 bases removed from V and 3 bases from J, the gap between germline ends came to 8 bases. The CDR3 here is CASSPTDTEAFF. The CDR3 bases are TGTGCCAGCAGCCCCACGGACACTGAAGCTTTCTTT. Complete variable domain (other parts from reference TRBV2 and TRBJ1-1): EPEVTQTPSHQVTQMGQEVILRCVPISNHLYFYWYRQILGQKVEFLVSFYNNEISEKSEIFDDQFSVERPDGSNFTLKIRSTKLEDSAMYFCASSPTDTEAFFGQGTRLTVV.

This clone was recorded a few times. The chain is built from TRBV19 and TRBJ1-4; D is undetermined. V dropped 1 base and J dropped 8 bases, with 14 bases sitting between them. The germline V gene has CDR1 LNHDA and CDR2 SQIVND (reference sequence). The CDR3 runs to 15 residues. The CDR3 DNA is TGTGCCAGTAGTATAGGCAGGATACAGAACGAAAAACTGTTTTTT. Encoded protein: CASSIGRIQNEKLFF.

This rearrangement joins TRBV7-2 to TRBJ2-7; 8 bases line up with TRBD2. Germline CDR1 SGHTA, CDR2 FQGNSA. The CDR3 spans 16 residues. V dropped 5 bases and J dropped 4; count of bases not matched to a gene: 13. This CDR3 reads CASSDPGTSVWYEQYF. The CDR3 region has the DNA TGTGCCAGCAGCGATCCCGGGACTAGTGTTTGGTACGAGCAGTACTTC.

The genes are TRBV27 and TRBJ1-5, with D uncertain. This CDR3 has 13 residues. Trimming removed 6 bases at V and 5 bases at J, with 11 bases between. The germline V gene has CDR1 MNHEY and CDR2 SMNVEV (reference sequence). CDR3 residues: CASSPSRYQPQHF. Here the CDR3 DNA reads TGTGCCAGCAGCCCAAGTCGGTATCAGCCCCAGCATTTT.

This clone was counted once. This chain links TRBV7-2 with TRBJ2-7; D gene unclear. The CDR3 length is 14 residues. The germline V gene has CDR1 SGHTA and CDR2 FQGNSA. V was pared by 5 bases and J by 0 bases, with 11 bases between. DNA for the CDR3: TGTGCCAGCAGCACCCAACAGAGCTCCTACGAGCAGTACTTC. This gives the protein CASSTQQSSYEQYF.

V usage is TRBV29-1 and J usage is TRBJ2-3; the D gene is possibly TRBD2 (5 bases). CDR1 is SQVTM and CDR2 is ANQGSEA in the germline V gene. The CDR3 spans 16 residues. V lost 6 bases, J lost 1 base, and 20 bases lay in between. CDR3 sequence reads: CSVTGGSSGGTDTQYF. The DNA for the CDR3 is TGCAGCGTCACGGGCGGGTCCTCCGGAGGCACAGATACGCAGTATTTT.

The chain couples TRBV5-4 to TRBJ2-1, with TRBD1 matching over 8 bases. V was clipped by 5 bases and J by 7 bases; unmatched bases: 14. The CDR3 is made up of 16 amino acids. In germline, CDR1 is SGHNT, CDR2 YYREEE (reference sequence). CDR3 sequence reads: CASSSSSGTGGNEQFF. The DNA of the CDR3 is TGTGCCAGCAGTTCAAGTTCCGGGACAGGCGGGAATGAGCAGTTCTTC.

V is TRBV10-3 and J is TRBJ1-1; 7 bases match TRBD1. Per the germline V gene, CDR1 is ENHRY and CDR2 is SYGVKD. The length of the CDR3 is 13 residues. V lost 4 bases, J lost 4 bases, and 3 bases stayed unmatched. CDR3 sequence (DNA): TGTGCCATCAGTGGACAGGGCCGCACTGAAGCTTTCTTT. Encoded protein: CAISGQGRTEAFF.

The chain's CDR3 is CASSLGGLAGGVTDTQYF. CDR3 bases: TGTGCCAGCAGCTTAGGGGGACTAGCGGGGGGGGTCACAGATACGCAGTATTTT. This sequence joins TRBV7-2 and TRBJ2-3, with 16 nucleotides matching TRBD2. Per germline, CDR1 SGHTA and CDR2 FQGNSA. V was clipped by 1 base and J by 2 bases; unmatched bases: 3. CDR3 length: 18 residues.

The CDR3 nucleotides read TGTGCCAGCAGCTCCCCGGTGAAACTGATGTACAATGAGCAGTTCTTC. As protein: CASSSPVKLMYNEQFF. The chain is built from TRBV7-2 and TRBJ2-1; no firm D call. Trimming shortened V by 4 bases and J by 4 bases, and 17 bases separated the two germline ends. The CDR3 sequence is 16 residues long. Per the germline V gene, CDR1 is SGHTA and CDR2 is FQGNSA. The full variable domain, its missing parts supplied by reference TRBV7-2 and TRBJ2-1, is GAGVSQSPSNKVTEKGKDVELRCDPISGHTALYWYRQSLGQGLEFLIYFQGNSAPDKSGLPSDRFSAERTGGSVSTLTIQRTQQEDSAVYLCASSSPVKLMYNEQFFGPGTRLTVL.

This clone was counted only a few times. The chain has TRBV6-6 and TRBJ1-2; 7 bases align to TRBD1. The germline CDR1 and CDR2 sequences are MNHNY and SVGAGI (reference sequence). V shed 5 bases and J 8 bases; nucleotides not matched to a gene: 5. This CDR3 comprises 12 residues. The CDR3 DNA sequence: TGTGCCAGCAGTACGACAGGGAGCGGCTACACCTTC. Translating gives CASSTTGSGYTF.

The gene calls are TRBV15 and TRBJ2-7; D may be TRBD1 (6 bases). The V and J ends lost 0 bases and 3 bases respectively, with 33 bases between them. In germline, CDR1 is LNHNV, CDR2 YYDKDF (reference sequence). The CDR3 length is 22 residues. The CDR3 DNA follows: TGTGCCACCAGCAGAGATCCTGGGGGTATAGGGGTTTGGGGGCACGAAATCTACGAGCAGTACTTC. Residues: CATSRDPGGIGVWGHEIYEQYF.

The sample holds a few counts of this clone. J is TRBJ1-2 and V is TRBV10-1, with TRBD1 as a possible D gene (6 bases). The germline V and J ends were trimmed by 9 bases and 3 bases, with 8 bases remaining between them. CDR1 is WNHNN, CDR2 SYGVQD, per germline (reference sequence). The CDR3 is made up of 11 amino acids. The CDR3 region is CARRTDYGYTF. DNA for the CDR3: TGCGCCAGGCGGACAGACTATGGCTACACCTTC.

This sequence joins TRBV4-2 and TRBJ2-7; 7 bases match TRBD2. Germline trimming cut 4 bases from V and 1 base from J; bases unmatched to any gene: 7. CDR3 length equals 15 residues. Germline V lookup: CDR1 LGHNA, CDR2 YNFKEQ. In DNA, the CDR3 is TGTGCCAGCAGCCGCAGTGGGGGGGAGTCCTACGAGCAGTACTTC. Residues: CASSRSGGESYEQYF.

The gene calls are TRBV18 and TRBJ2-3; TRBD1 matches 8 bases. Germline lookup yields CDR1 KGHSH and CDR2 LQKENI. The CDR3 contains 15 residues. Unmatched junction bases numbered 6, after V lost 6 bases and J lost 1 base. The CDR3 DNA reads TGTGCCAGCTCTCTCCAGGGGGCAGGCACAGATACGCAGTATTTT. The encoded protein is CASSLQGAGTDTQYF.

J is TRBJ2-5 and V is TRBV20-1; no firm D call. Germline CDR1 is DFQATT and CDR2 is SNEGSKA (reference sequence). V was cut by 6 bases and J by 5 bases, with 10 bases left in between. The length of the CDR3 is 11 residues. CDR3 amino acids: CSAYPAETQYF. In nucleotides, the CDR3 is TGCAGTGCCTATCCTGCGGAGACCCAGTACTTC.

The gene calls are TRBV19 and TRBJ1-2, with D uncertain. The length of the CDR3 is 12 residues. Trimming left V 3 bases short and J 2 bases short, with 4 bases between. The germline CDR1 and CDR2 sequences are LNHDA and SQIVND (reference sequence). The CDR3 sequence: CASSIQNYGYTF. The CDR3, as DNA: TGTGCCAGTAGTATTCAGAACTATGGCTACACCTTC.

This chain uses TRBV7-2 with TRBJ1-5; D unresolved. In germline, CDR1 is SGHTA, CDR2 FQGNSA. This CDR3 region has 15 residues. Between the trimmed V and J ends, which lost 0 bases and 3 bases, there was a span of 9 bases. The CDR3 bases are TGTGCCAGCAGCTTAGCGGCGGGAAACAATCAGCCCCAGCATTTT. Its protein is CASSLAAGNNQPQHF.

The chain links TRBV30 to TRBJ2-3; 11 bases line up with TRBD2. This CDR3 is built from 14 residues. J was trimmed by 8 bases and V by 5 bases; bases with no gene match: 9. The V gene's germline CDR1 is GTSNPN and CDR2 SVGIG (reference sequence). CDR3 sequence: CAWLLAGGSSTQYF. The CDR3 DNA follows: TGTGCCTGGTTGCTAGCGGGGGGTTCGAGTACGCAGTATTTT.

This sequence joins TRBV19 and TRBJ1-1, with 11 nucleotides matching TRBD1. The ends lost 6 bases at V and 4 bases at J; junction bases unmatched: 7. This CDR3 comprises 15 residues. Per germline, CDR1 LNHDA and CDR2 SQIVND (reference sequence). The CDR3: CASRSTGTGGTEAFF. The CDR3 DNA follows: TGTGCCAGTAGGTCCACCGGGACAGGGGGCACTGAAGCTTTCTTT.

This chain connects TRBV11-3 to TRBJ2-7, with 7 bases that match TRBD1. Germline V CDR1 and CDR2: SGHNT, YENEEA. The CDR3 has 14 residues. J lost 3 bases, V lost 3 bases, and 5 bases had no gene match. DNA of the CDR3: TGTGCCAGCAGCTTTGGACAGGCTGACTACGAGCAGTACTTC. Translating it yields CASSFGQADYEQYF.

V usage is TRBV28 and J usage is TRBJ2-5; D is possibly TRBD2 (7 bases). Matching the DNA end better, TRBJ2-7 makes the J call doubtful. CDR3 length: 13 residues. Germline assignment: CDR1 MDHEN and CDR2 SYDVKM. DNA of the CDR3: TGTGCCAGTATGCTGGGAGGGGGGTACGAGCAGTACTTC. Its translation is CASMLGGGYEQYF.

V and J are TRBV5-6 and TRBJ2-1; D remains unclear. V was clipped by 0 bases and J by 8 bases, with 9 bases between them. This CDR3 contains 13 residues. CDR1 is SGHDT and CDR2 is YYEEEE in the germline V gene. The CDR3 reads CASSLDGSDEQFF. CDR3 coding DNA: TGTGCCAGCAGCTTGGATGGTTCGGATGAGCAGTTCTTC. Combining the CDR3 with reference TRBV5-6 and TRBJ2-1 gives the whole variable domain DAGVTQSPTHLIKTRGQQVTLRCSPKSGHDTVSWYQQALGQGPQFIFQYYEEEERQRGNFPDRFSGHQFPNYSSELNVNALLLGDSALYLCASSLDGSDEQFFGPGTRLTVL.

This clone appeared a few times. This specimen includes other DNA sequences encoding the same CDR3. The rearrangement links TRBV7-2 to TRBJ2-1, with 8 bases aligning to TRBD1. Trimming removed 5 bases from V and 2 bases from J; junction bases left unmatched: 2. The CDR3 contains 14 residues. Germline CDR1 and CDR2: SGHTA and FQGNSA. The CDR3 region has the DNA TGTGCCAGCAGCCCGGACAGGGCCTACAATGAGCAGTTCTTC. Its translation: CASSPDRAYNEQFF. The full variable domain, its missing parts supplied by reference TRBV7-2 and TRBJ2-1, is GAGVSQSPSNKVTEKGKDVELRCDPISGHTALYWYRQSLGQGLEFLIYFQGNSAPDKSGLPSDRFSAERTGGSVSTLTIQRTQQEDSAVYLCASSPDRAYNEQFFGPGTRLTVL.